The clone carrying this TCR beta chain was seen a handful of times. Its antigen is not identified. MiXCR, applied by TCRdb to the reads, yields one record per CDR3 protein. Here the sample spans 680,000 or so distinct CDR3 sequences, approximately 40% being singletons. J lost 2 bases, V lost 10 bases, and 1 base had no gene match. The germline V gene encodes CDR1 MNHNS and CDR2 SASEGT. The CDR3 covers 12 residues. The entry originates in a study of T cell repertoires in cytomegalovirus infection. Study as a whole: Public signatures in TCR beta pointed to CMV infection and matching HLA type.

General observations from the study: Adding up the frequency of public TCR beta families identified people who carried CMV plus the relevant HLA. The study found HLA-C-restricted CMV-specific TCR beta clonotypes dominating the ex vivo response.

The V gene is TRBV6-1, the J gene TRBJ2-3; 9 bases agree with TRBD2. This receptor was identified in a human donor in good health (CMV status not recorded). Some clones in this sample may be carry-over from other donors' samples. Input material: PBMCs. CDR3 amino acids: CAIAGDTDTQYF. The CDR3 bases are TGTGCCATAGCGGGGGACACAGATACGCAGTATTTT.